This T cell receptor (beta chain) was obtained from a study of blood T cells in healthy people across ages. Germline-derived CDR1 and CDR2 are DFQATT and SNEGSKA (reference sequence). The CDR3 consists of 16 residues. V lost 1 base, J lost 2 bases, and 14 bases lay in between. A second PCR of 7 to 11 cycles used a sample-barcoded 5' primer and a J-beta primer mix. Using its own MiXCR run on the 5' RACE reads, TCRdb lists one record per CDR3 protein. The sample consists of roughly 1,300,000 distinct CDR3 sequences, approximately 59% of them appearing once. The TCR originated in a young man in good health. V is TRBV20-1 and J is TRBJ2-2, with D perhaps matching TRBD1 or TRBD2 (5 bases each). Sequenced input: blood. The CDR3 DNA sequence: TGCAGTGCTAGAGTTACGGTCGGGACCAACACCGGGGAGCTGTTTTTT. As protein: CSARVTVGTNTGELFF.